These 18 T cell receptor beta chains were sequenced from one sample in a study of graft-versus-host responses after intestinal transplantation. The researchers put about 200,000 CFSE-labeled responder cells into plates with about 200,000 irradiated, violet-dye-labeled stimulator cells. Some clones are missing from TCRdb's copy, which holds only in-frame ones; the method was immunoSEQ multiplex PCR. Of about 6,900 clones listed, roughly 24% are singletons. Material: alloreactive CD8+ T cells from a mixed lymphocyte reaction culture, obtained before transplantation. The sample's subset: CFSE-low proliferating T cells sorted from roughly six-day pre-transplant mixed lymphocyte reaction (GvH or HvG direction). The source is a human patient who was an organ donor for intestinal transplantation.

This clone was observed a handful of times. The likely explanation is a read error, given a far larger clone one base away. The identical CDR3 is also encoded by other nucleotide sequences in the sample. The rearrangement uses TRBV4-1 and TRBJ2-1; 12 bases align to TRBD2. CDR1 is MGHRA, CDR2 YSYEKL, per germline. Trimming at V came to 4 bases and at J to 8 bases, leaving 3 bases not matched to a gene. This CDR3 has 14 residues. The CDR3 nucleotides are TGCGCCAGCAGCCGACTAGCGGGGGTTGATGAGCAGTTCTTC. The encoded protein is CASSRLAGVDEQFF.

The V call is TRBV7-8, the J call TRBJ2-1, with D perhaps matching TRBD2 (5 bases). Germline CDR1 reads SGHVS; CDR2 reads FQNEAQ. V was trimmed by 5 bases and J by 4 bases, leaving 18 bases between them. CDR3 length equals 16 residues. As DNA, the CDR3 is TGTGCCAGCAGCGCCAGCGGAGTGGGATTATACAATGAGCAGTTCTTC. Protein product: CASSASGVGLYNEQFF.

This clone was seen only a few times. The V call is TRBV6-9, the J call TRBJ1-4, with TRBD1 as a possible D gene (5 bases). Per the germline V gene, CDR1 is MNHGY and CDR2 is SVAAGI. V lost 3 bases and J lost 6, with 17 bases in between. CDR3 length equals 16 residues. CDR3 in amino acids: CASSYSRKGGDEKLFF. Here the CDR3 DNA reads TGTGCCAGCAGTTACTCCAGGAAGGGAGGGGATGAAAAACTGTTTTTT.

This clone was seen a handful of times. This chain connects TRBV7-9 to TRBJ1-5, with D perhaps TRBD1 (6 bases). Trimming removed 1 base from V and 5 bases from J, with 12 bases in between. CDR1 and CDR2 from the germline V gene are SEHNR and FQNEAQ (reference sequence). The CDR3 consists of 15 residues. In DNA, the CDR3 is TGTGCCAGCAGCTTAGAAGGGGGGGAGGATCAGCCCCAGCATTTT. It encodes CASSLEGGEDQPQHF.

This chain connects TRBV21-1 to TRBJ2-3. TRBV21-1 is designated a pseudogene. This CDR3 contains 14 residues. The CDR3 nucleotides read TGTGCCAGCAGCAAAGACCTTAAAAGTGGTACGCAGTATTTT. Translating gives CASSKDLKSGTQYF.

This clone was seen only a few times. The V gene is TRBV6-9, the J gene TRBJ2-7; D is ambiguous. The CDR3 sequence is 11 residues long. CDR1 and CDR2 from the germline V gene are MNHGY and SVAAGI. V shed 6 bases and J shed 4 bases, with 7 bases lying between them. The CDR3 loop reads CASRRDYEQYF. The CDR3 DNA is TGTGCCAGCAGACGAGATTACGAGCAGTACTTC.

Regarding this clone: This sample also contains other DNA sequences that code for the same CDR3. The CDR3 DNA follows: TGTGCCAGTGGAACAGGTATCCCCTACGAGCAGTACTTC. Protein sequence: CASGTGIPYEQYF. The chain combines TRBV7-9 with TRBJ2-7; D is perhaps TRBD1 (5 bases). This CDR3 comprises 13 residues. Germline loops: CDR1 SEHNR, CDR2 FQNEAQ (reference sequence). V shed 9 bases and J shed 2 bases, with 14 bases lying between them.

The CDR3 region has the DNA TGCGCCAGCAGCCAAGATAGGAGGGGGTATGCCGGGGAGCTGTTTTTT. Amino acids: CASSQDRRGYAGELFF. The V and J genes are TRBV4-1 and TRBJ2-2; the D call may be TRBD1 or TRBD2 (6 bases each). Per the germline V gene, CDR1 is MGHRA and CDR2 is YSYEKL. The CDR3 is made up of 16 amino acids. The V gene lost 0 bases and the J gene lost 6 bases, with 14 bases spanning the gap.

The V call is TRBV2, the J call TRBJ1-5, with D perhaps matching TRBD1 (5 bases). Germline CDR1 and CDR2: SNHLY and FYNNEI. CDR3 length: 14 residues. The V and J ends lost 3 bases and 3 bases respectively, with 9 bases between them. CDR3 amino acids: CASSEWGTNQPQHF. The CDR3 nucleotides are TGTGCCAGCAGTGAGTGGGGGACCAATCAGCCCCAGCATTTT.

In its sample, this clone was seen a few times. This chain uses TRBV27 with TRBJ2-7, with TRBD2 identical over 8 bases. The CDR3 consists of 19 residues. V lost 3 bases to trimming and J lost 2 bases; unmatched junction nucleotides: 18. Per germline, CDR1 MNHEY and CDR2 SMNVEV (reference sequence). CDR3 loop: CASSFVYREVPGGPYEQYF. In nucleotides, the CDR3 is TGTGCCAGCAGTTTTGTATACAGGGAGGTACCGGGAGGGCCCTACGAGCAGTACTTC.

This chain joins TRBV23-1 and TRBJ2-3; TRBD1 or TRBD2 may be the D gene (6 bases each). TRBV23-1 is known as an ORF, though its function is uncertain. The CDR3 contains 17 residues. V lost 6 bases, J lost 1 base, and 20 bases lay in between. The CDR3 protein is CASSRHPRGPRTDTQYF. CDR3 nucleotides: TGCGCCAGCAGCCGGCATCCTCGGGGGCCCCGCACAGATACGCAGTATTTT.

This clone was found a few times. This sequence joins TRBV4-3 and TRBJ2-7, with D perhaps TRBD2 (5 bases). The CDR3 has 14 amino acids. The germline gives CDR1 LGHNA, CDR2 YSLEER. The germline V and J ends were trimmed by 3 bases and 2 bases, with 11 bases remaining between them. The CDR3 reads CASSHAGVTYEQYF. Written as DNA, the CDR3 is TGCGCCAGCAGCCATGCCGGGGTAACCTACGAGCAGTACTTC.

V and J are TRBV7-6 and TRBJ2-7, with no clear D. Germline V CDR1 and CDR2: SGHVS, FNYEAQ. The length of the CDR3 is 13 residues. V shed 4 bases and J shed 2 bases, with 9 bases lying between them. As DNA, the CDR3 is TGTGCCAGCAGCTCAAGACCTGCCTACGAGCAGTACTTC. Amino acids: CASSSRPAYEQYF.

This chain joins TRBV7-9 and TRBJ2-1; D remains ambiguous. The V end lost 3 bases, the J end lost 2 bases, and 5 bases lay between the germline ends. The V gene's germline CDR1 is SEHNR and CDR2 FQNEAQ (reference sequence). The CDR3 sequence is 13 residues long. CDR3 protein: CASSLVPYNEQFF. The CDR3 DNA is TGTGCCAGCAGCTTGGTGCCCTACAATGAGCAGTTCTTC.

This chain uses TRBV7-2 with TRBJ2-7, with D maybe TRBD1 (5 bases). The CDR3 runs 13 residues. V lost 7 bases and J 2 bases, leaving 12 bases between the germline ends. The germline gives CDR1 SGHTA, CDR2 FQGNSA. CDR3 sequence (DNA): TGTGCCAGCACCCTCGACAGTACCTACGAGCAGTACTTC. As protein: CASTLDSTYEQYF.

The chain combines TRBV7-3 with TRBJ2-1; 11 bases are a match to TRBD2. The germline CDR1 and CDR2 sequences are SGHTA and FQGTGA. There are 18 residues in the CDR3. V trimming: 2 bases; J trimming: 5 bases; junction bases outside the gene matches: 11. CDR3 region: CASSLAGVTSGSDNEQFF. The CDR3 DNA is TGTGCCAGCAGCTTAGCGGGGGTAACTAGCGGGAGTGACAATGAGCAGTTCTTC.

The chain recombines TRBV11-1 with TRBJ2-7; 8 bases agree with TRBD1. Germline CDR1 and CDR2: SGHAT and FQDESV (reference sequence). There are 13 residues in the CDR3. The V and J ends lost 3 bases and 4 bases, in that order; junction bases with no gene match: 2. CDR3 bases: TGTGCCAGCAGCTTGGGGACAGGATACGAGCAGTACTTC. This gives the protein CASSLGTGYEQYF.

By proportion, this clone is large (0.1 to 1%). The genes are TRBV13 and TRBJ2-1, with D perhaps given as TRBD1 or TRBD2 (5 bases each). In germline, CDR1 is PRHDT, CDR2 FYEKMQ (reference sequence). V was trimmed by 2 bases and J by 4 bases, leaving 12 bases between them. CDR3 length: 15 amino acids. The DNA for the CDR3 is TGTGCCAGCAGCTTAACGGGGCTACCTTACAATGAGCAGTTCTTC. This gives the protein CASSLTGLPYNEQFF.